One and the same sample provided the 8 T cell receptor beta chains below, sequenced in a study of blood T cell repertoires in COVID-19. Sequenced by immunoSEQ multiplex PCR; TCRdb stores in-frame clones only, minus some. The data show 150,000 to 200,000 clones, more than 80% seen once. Sequencing input: peripheral blood. The origin of the receptors is a human donor in a cohort sampled during active COVID-19.

For the CDR3, the DNA is TGTGCCAGCAGCCCAGGGACAGAGAAAGAGACCCAGTACTTC. It encodes CASSPGTEKETQYF. The V and J genes are TRBV5-6 and TRBJ2-5, with 7 bases aligning to TRBD1. The CDR3 runs to 14 residues. Germline-derived CDR1 and CDR2 are SGHDT and YYEEEE. The ends lost 4 bases at V and 3 bases at J; junction bases unmatched: 6.

The chain joins TRBV5-4 to TRBJ2-5; D is undetermined. Germline V CDR1 and CDR2: SGHNT, YYREEE (reference sequence). Trimming removed 3 bases from V and 1 base from J, with 4 bases in between. CDR3 length: 12 residues. CDR3 DNA sequence: TGTGCCAGCAGCTCCTCCCAAGAGACCCAGTACTTC. Translating gives CASSSSQETQYF.

This chain links TRBV18 with TRBJ1-2; unclear D gene. This CDR3 is built from 13 residues. Per germline, CDR1 KGHSH and CDR2 LQKENI. The V and J ends lost 3 bases and 5 bases respectively, with 10 bases between them. Here the CDR3 DNA reads TGTGCCAGCTCACCCGGGGTCCCGTATGGCTACACCTTC. Translation: CASSPGVPYGYTF. Using reference TRBV18 and TRBJ1-2 for the parts outside the CDR3, the full variable domain is NAGVMQNPRHLVRRRGQEARLRCSPMKGHSHVYWYRQLPEEGLKFMVYLQKENIIDESGMPKERFSAEFPKEGPSILRIQQVVRGDSAAYFCASSPGVPYGYTFGSGTRLTVV.

The V call is TRBV21-1, the J call TRBJ2-1; the D segment call TRBD2 is taken from the table without a DNA check. TRBV21-1 is flagged as a pseudogene. This CDR3 has 12 amino acids. CDR3 sequence: CASSGGGREQFF. For the CDR3, the DNA is TGTGCCAGCTCGGGAGGGGGCCGTGAGCAGTTCTTC.

This clone was seen a few times. The gene calls are TRBV19 and TRBJ1-2; TRBD1 aligns across 10 bases. Per germline, CDR1 LNHDA and CDR2 SQIVND (reference sequence). CDR3 size: 16 residues. J lost 2 bases, V lost 6 bases, and 9 bases had no gene match. For the CDR3, the DNA is TGTGCCAGTAGCTCCCTACCGGGACAGGGGAACTATGGCTACACCTTC. It codes for CASSSLPGQGNYGYTF.

V and J are TRBV7-8 and TRBJ2-3; D call uncertain. The V gene's germline CDR1 is SGHVS and CDR2 FQNEAQ. V was clipped by 2 bases and J by 1 base, with 7 bases between them. This CDR3 is built from 14 residues. The CDR3 is CASSLSRGTDTQYF. The CDR3 bases are TGTGCCAGCAGCTTATCCCGAGGCACAGATACGCAGTATTTT.

V usage is TRBV3-1 (or the pseudogene TRBV3-2) and J usage is TRBJ1-1, with D possibly matching TRBD1 (5 bases). V was shortened by 0 bases and J by 8 bases, with 13 bases between the two germline ends. The length of the CDR3 is 14 residues. Germline loops: CDR1 LGHDT, CDR2 YNNKEL (reference sequence). The CDR3 DNA is TGTGCCAGCAGCCAAGATTTCAGCGGGGGAGAAGCTTTCTTT. It specifies CASSQDFSGGEAFF.

The chain employs TRBV10-1 and TRBJ1-5, with TRBD1 identical over 7 bases. The J segment lost 3 bases and the V segment lost 2 bases, leaving 7 bases of the junction unmatched. CDR3 length equals 16 residues. From germline, CDR1 is WNHNN and CDR2 SYGVQD (reference sequence). The CDR3 loop is CASSERTGEFNQPQHF. The DNA of the CDR3 is TGCGCCAGCAGTGAGAGAACAGGGGAATTCAATCAGCCCCAGCATTTT.